This T cell receptor beta chain is drawn from a study of lymphopenia after photon versus proton radiotherapy. Study results and limitations: Relative stability marked proton patients; photon patients lost diversity and naive cells.

Looked up from germline, CDR1 is SGHVS and CDR2 is FQNEAQ. The CDR3 has 15 residues. The J segment lost 3 bases and the V segment lost 3 bases, leaving 4 bases of the junction unmatched. Method: immunoSEQ multiplex PCR; TCRdb's copy keeps in-frame clones and lacks some. There are tens of thousands of clones in the sample; under 95% occur only once, and roughly 3% lies in the top ten. This clone turned up a few times. Its antigen is unidentified. V and J are TRBV7-8 and TRBJ2-1; 8 bases agree with TRBD2. The source material was peripheral blood, sampled from a patient treated with photon-based radiotherapy. This TCR was sampled from a woman aged 70-85 years with pancreatic cancer. This CDR3 is CASSFRTSSYNEQFF. Here the CDR3 DNA reads TGTGCCAGCAGCTTCAGGACTAGCAGCTACAATGAGCAGTTCTTC.